This TCR beta chain was recorded in a study of blood T cell repertoires in COVID-19. Looking at the study overall: The analysed material was cDNA or gDNA that came from T cells, B-cell-depleted T cells, or PBMCs.

Measured with immunoSEQ multiplex PCR; TCRdb has only the in-frame clones, and not every one. The sample has approximately 150,000 clones, 75% to 90% seen once. This clone showed up just once. The receptor was derived from a man aged 70 or older who had recovered from COVID-19. Material for sequencing was peripheral blood.

CDR3 sequence reads: CASTLRDRDQPQHF. CDR3 in DNA: TGTGCCAGCACCCTAAGGGACAGAGATCAGCCCCAGCATTTT. The chain recombines TRBV2 with TRBJ1-5, with 7 bases lining up with TRBD1. The V segment lost 7 bases and the J segment 5 bases; nucleotides outside the gene matches: 8. Per germline, CDR1 SNHLY and CDR2 FYNNEI. The CDR3 is 14 amino acids.